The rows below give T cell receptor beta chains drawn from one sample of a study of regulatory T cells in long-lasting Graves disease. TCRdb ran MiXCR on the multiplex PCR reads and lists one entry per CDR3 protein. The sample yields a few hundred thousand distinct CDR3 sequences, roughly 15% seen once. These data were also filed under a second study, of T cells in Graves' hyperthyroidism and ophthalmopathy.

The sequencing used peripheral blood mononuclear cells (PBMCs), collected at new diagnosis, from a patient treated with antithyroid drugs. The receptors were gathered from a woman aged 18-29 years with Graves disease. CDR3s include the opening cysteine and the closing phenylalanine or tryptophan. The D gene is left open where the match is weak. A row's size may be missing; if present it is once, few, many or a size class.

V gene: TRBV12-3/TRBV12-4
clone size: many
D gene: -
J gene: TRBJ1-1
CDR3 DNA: TGTGCCAGCAGTTTTGGCGCAGGAACTGAAGCTTTCTTT
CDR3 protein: CASSFGAGTEAFF

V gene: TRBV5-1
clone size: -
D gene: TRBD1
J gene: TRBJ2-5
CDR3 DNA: TGCGCCAGCAGCGGACAGGGGCTTTCAGAGACCCAGTACTTC
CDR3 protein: CASSGQGLSETQYF

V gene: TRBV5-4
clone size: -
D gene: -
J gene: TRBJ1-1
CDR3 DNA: TGTGCCAGCAGCTTCGTAGGCAGTACTGAAGCTTTCTTT
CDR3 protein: CASSFVGSTEAFF

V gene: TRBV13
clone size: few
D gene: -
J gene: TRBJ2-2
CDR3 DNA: TGTGCCAGCAGCTTAGATCCATTCAGTGACAGGAGTGGCGACACCGGGGAGCTGTTTTTT
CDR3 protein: CASSLDPFSDRSGDTGELFF

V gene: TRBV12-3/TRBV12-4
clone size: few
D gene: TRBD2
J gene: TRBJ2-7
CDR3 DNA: TGTGCCAGCAGTCGGGGGGGGGCCGGCGAGCAGTACTTC
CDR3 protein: CASSRGGAGEQYF

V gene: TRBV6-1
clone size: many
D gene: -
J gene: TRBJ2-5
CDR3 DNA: TGTGCCAGCAGTGTGCTAGCTTACGAGACCCAGTACTTC
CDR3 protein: CASSVLAYETQYF

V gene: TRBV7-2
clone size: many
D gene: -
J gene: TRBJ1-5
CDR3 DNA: TGTGCCAGCAGCCTAAAGCAACAGCCCCAGCATTTT
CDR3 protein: CASSLKQQPQHF

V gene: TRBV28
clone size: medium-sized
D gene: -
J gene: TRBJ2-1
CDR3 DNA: TGTGCCAGCAGTTTACTCTTCCAATCAGGGGGGAATGAGCAGTTCTTC
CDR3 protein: CASSLLFQSGGNEQFF

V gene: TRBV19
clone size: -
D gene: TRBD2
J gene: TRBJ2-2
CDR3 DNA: TGTGCCAGTAGTCGGGGACTAGCGGGAGAGAGCACCGGGGAGCTGTTTTTT
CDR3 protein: CASSRGLAGESTGELFF

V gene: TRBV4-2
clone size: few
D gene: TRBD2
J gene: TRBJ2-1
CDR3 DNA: TGTGCCAGCAGCCAAGAGGGGTGGACTAGCGCCTACAATGAGCAGTTCTTC
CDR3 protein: CASSQEGWTSAYNEQFF

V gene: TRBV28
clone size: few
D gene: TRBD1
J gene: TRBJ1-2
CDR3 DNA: TGTGCCAGCAGTATTCTCACAGGGGGTACTAACTATGGCTACACCTTC
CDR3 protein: CASSILTGGTNYGYTF

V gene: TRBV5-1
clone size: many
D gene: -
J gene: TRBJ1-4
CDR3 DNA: TGCGCCAGCAGGGCCTTGGGGGCTGCTGAAAAACTGTTTTTT
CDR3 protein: CASRALGAAEKLFF

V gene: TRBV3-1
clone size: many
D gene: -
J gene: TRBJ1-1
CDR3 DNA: TGTGCCAGCAGCCAAGATGGCCAGGGGACTGAAGCTTTCTTT
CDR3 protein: CASSQDGQGTEAFF

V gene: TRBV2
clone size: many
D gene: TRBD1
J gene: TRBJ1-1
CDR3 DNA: TGTGCCAGCAGGACAGGGGCGGTGAACACTGAAGCTTTCTTT
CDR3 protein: CASRTGAVNTEAFF

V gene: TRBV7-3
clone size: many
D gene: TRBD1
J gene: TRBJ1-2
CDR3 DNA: TGTGCCAGCAGCCTAGACAGGGAGAATCGTGGCTACACCTTC
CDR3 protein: CASSLDRENRGYTF

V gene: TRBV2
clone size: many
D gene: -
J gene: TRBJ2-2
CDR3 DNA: TGTGCCAGCAGTGAGAGGACAGCCGGGGAGCTGTTTTTT
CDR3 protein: CASSERTAGELFF

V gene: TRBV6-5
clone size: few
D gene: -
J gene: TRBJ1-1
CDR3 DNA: TGTGCCAGCAGTTACCCTCCGGCTTTCTTT
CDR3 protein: CASSYPPAFF

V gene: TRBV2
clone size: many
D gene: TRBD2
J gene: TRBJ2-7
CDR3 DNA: TGTGCCAGCAGTTACCAGCCTCTAGCGGCCTACGAGCAGTACTTC
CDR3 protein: CASSYQPLAAYEQYF

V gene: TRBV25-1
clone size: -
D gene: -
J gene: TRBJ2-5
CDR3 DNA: TGTGCCAGCAGTGAGCCGGGTATGGGGGAGACCCAGTACTTC
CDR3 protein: CASSEPGMGETQYF

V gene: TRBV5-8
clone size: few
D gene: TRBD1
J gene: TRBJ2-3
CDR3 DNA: TGTGCCAGCAGCTTGGGACAGGGCGACGGCACAGATACGCAGTATTTT
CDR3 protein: CASSLGQGDGTDTQYF

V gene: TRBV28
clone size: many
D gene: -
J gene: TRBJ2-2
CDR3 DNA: TGTGCCAGCAGTTTATGGCAGGGTAACACCGGGGAGCTGTTTTTT
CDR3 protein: CASSLWQGNTGELFF

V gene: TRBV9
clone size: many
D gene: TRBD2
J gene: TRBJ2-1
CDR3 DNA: TGTGCCAGCAGCGTAGGTTTACTAGCGGGAGACTCTTACAATGAGCAGTTCTTC
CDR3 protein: CASSVGLLAGDSYNEQFF

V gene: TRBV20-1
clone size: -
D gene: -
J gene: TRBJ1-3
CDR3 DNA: TGCAGTGCTAGTAACAGGCTTCACTCTGGAAACACCATATATTTT
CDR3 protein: CSASNRLHSGNTIYF

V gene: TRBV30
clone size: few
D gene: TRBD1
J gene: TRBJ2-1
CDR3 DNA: TGTGCGCTGCTGGGACAGTACAATGAGCAGTTCTTC
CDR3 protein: CALLGQYNEQFF

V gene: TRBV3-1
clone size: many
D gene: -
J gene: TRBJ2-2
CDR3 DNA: TGTGCCAGCAGCCAACCCGGCACCGGGGAGCTGTTTTTT
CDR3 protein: CASSQPGTGELFF

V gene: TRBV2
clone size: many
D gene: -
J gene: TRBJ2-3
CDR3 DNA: TGTGCCACCTCTAGCGAGGATACGCAGTATTTT
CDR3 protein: CATSSEDTQYF

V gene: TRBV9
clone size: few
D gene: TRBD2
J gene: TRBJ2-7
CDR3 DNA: TGTGCCAGCAGCGTAGGAGGTCTAGCGGGAGACGAGCAGTACTTC
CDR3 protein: CASSVGGLAGDEQYF

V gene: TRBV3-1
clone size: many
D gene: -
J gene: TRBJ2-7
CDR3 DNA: TGTGCCAGCAGCCGATCCCAGGCCTACGAGCAGTACTTC
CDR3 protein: CASSRSQAYEQYF

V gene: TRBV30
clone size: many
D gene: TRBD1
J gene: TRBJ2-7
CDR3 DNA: TGTGCCTGGGACCCCGGGACAGGGAGCGAGCAGTACTTC
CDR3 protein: CAWDPGTGSEQYF

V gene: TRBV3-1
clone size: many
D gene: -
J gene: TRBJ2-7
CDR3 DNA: TGTGCCAGCAGCCAAAGGCAGCGGGAGCAGTACTTC
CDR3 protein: CASSQRQREQYF

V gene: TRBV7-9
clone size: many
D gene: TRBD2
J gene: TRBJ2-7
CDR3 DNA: TGTGCCAGCAGCTTGAGGACTAGCGGGAGGTACAACGAGCAGTACTTC
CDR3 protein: CASSLRTSGRYNEQYF

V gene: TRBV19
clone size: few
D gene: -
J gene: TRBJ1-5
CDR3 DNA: TGTGCCAGTAGTATAGTTTTAGGGAATCAGCCCCAGCATTTT
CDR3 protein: CASSIVLGNQPQHF

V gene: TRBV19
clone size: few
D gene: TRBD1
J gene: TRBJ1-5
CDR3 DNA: TGTGCCAGTAGTATTTCCGGGACAGGGGACCAGCCCCAGCATTTT
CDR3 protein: CASSISGTGDQPQHF

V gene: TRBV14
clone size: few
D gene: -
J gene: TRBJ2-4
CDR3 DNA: TGTGCCAGCAGCCAAGATCGCACGGTTCAGTACTTC
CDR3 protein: CASSQDRTVQYF

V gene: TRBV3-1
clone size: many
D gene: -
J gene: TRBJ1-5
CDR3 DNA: TGTGCCAGCAGTAGGGAGCGCAATCAGCCCCAGCATTTT
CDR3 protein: CASSRERNQPQHF

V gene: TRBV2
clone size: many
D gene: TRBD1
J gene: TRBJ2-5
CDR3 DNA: TGTGCCAGCACCATTGCGACAGGGGCCCTAGAGACCCAGTACTTC
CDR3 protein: CASTIATGALETQYF

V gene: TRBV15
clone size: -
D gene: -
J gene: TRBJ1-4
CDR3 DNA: TGTGCCACCAGCGCGAGGGTTCGAACTAATGAAAAACTGTTTTTT
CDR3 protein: CATSARVRTNEKLFF

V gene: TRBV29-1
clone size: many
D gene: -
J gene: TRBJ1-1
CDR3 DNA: TGCAGCGTTGACAGCACGAACACTGAAGCTTTCTTT
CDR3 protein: CSVDSTNTEAFF

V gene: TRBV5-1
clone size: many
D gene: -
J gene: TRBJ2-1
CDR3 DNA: TGCGCCAGCAGTCTCGACCGGGATTTGGAGTTCTTC
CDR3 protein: CASSLDRDLEFF

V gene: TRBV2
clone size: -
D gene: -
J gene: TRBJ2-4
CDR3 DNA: TGTGCCAGCAGACCTGGGACAATTCTAGCCAAAAACATTCAGTACTTC
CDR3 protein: CASRPGTILAKNIQYF

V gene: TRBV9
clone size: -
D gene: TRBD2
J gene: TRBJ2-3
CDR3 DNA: TGTGCCAGCAGCGTAGATCCGGGGGGGACAGATACGCAGTATTTT
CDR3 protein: CASSVDPGGTDTQYF

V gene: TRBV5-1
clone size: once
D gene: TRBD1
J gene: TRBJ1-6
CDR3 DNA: TGCGCCAGCAGCTTGGGACAGGGGAATTCGAAATCACCCCTCCACTTT
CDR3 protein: CASSLGQGNSKSPLHF

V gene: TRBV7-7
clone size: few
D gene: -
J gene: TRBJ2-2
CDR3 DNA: TGTGCTAGCAGCCCCGTCCTGGGGGAGAACACCGGGGAGCTGTTTTTT
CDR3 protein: CASSPVLGENTGELFF